This T cell receptor (beta chain) stems from a study of T cell responses to AZD1222 COVID-19 vaccine. Study-wide results and limits: It was only after the peak T cell response that any repertoires were sampled. Clonal diversity may have been underestimated, and the donors were mostly white British, with more females than males. Unmutated variant regions are reportedly the target of nearly half of TCRs that are spike-specific. Across the whole spike, CD4 TCRs peaked at regions 160-218 and 743-854.

A remark on this clone: Its target is unknown.

V gave up 5 bases and J gave up 6 bases, with 13 bases separating them. The CDR3 is 13 residues long. Germline loops: CDR1 LNHDA, CDR2 SQIVND (reference sequence). Measured with immunoSEQ multiplex PCR; TCRdb has only the in-frame clones, and not every one. There are over 100,000 clones in the sample; approximately 88% occur only once, and less than 4.5% lies in the top ten. This receptor was identified in an adult in good health. The V and J genes are TRBV19 and TRBJ1-2, with D possibly TRBD1 on 5 matching bases. Sequencing was performed on peripheral blood, taken on day 0 of AZD1222 vaccination. CDR3 nucleotide sequence: TGTGCCAGTAGTTTCACCACCAGGGATGGCTACACCTTC. Translation: CASSFTTRDGYTF.